This TCR beta chain appears in the sequencing data of a study of blood T cell repertoires in COVID-19. Authors' methods: Amplification with reference gene primers provided the estimates of nucleated cell counts. TCRdb's table, derived via immunoSEQ multiplex PCR, lists solely in-frame clones and lacks some. That table furnishes V, J and clone size, whereas the DNA furnished D and trimming. Among fewer than 200,000 clones listed, around four fifths were seen once. Germline loops: CDR1 LNHDA, CDR2 SQIVND (reference sequence). The CDR3 has 15 residues. V lost 5 bases to trimming and J lost 3 bases, with 14 bases between them.

Sequenced sample: peripheral blood. This sequence joins TRBV19 and TRBJ1-5; D unclear. This clonotype was sampled from a man between 40 and 49 years old who had recovered from COVID-19. The CDR3 protein is CASSGGWRFNQPQHF. CDR3 in DNA: TGTGCCAGTAGTGGCGGATGGCGCTTCAATCAGCCCCAGCATTTT.